These 26 T cell receptor beta chains came from one sample sequenced in a study of identical twins. TCRdb reprocessed the 5' RACE reads with MiXCR, giving one entry per CDR3 protein. This sample has roughly 1,500,000 distinct CDR3 sequences, with about 31% found just once. Input material: cord blood. All receptors come from a newborn girl in good health.

Note on this clonotype: This may arise from a read error, as a much more abundant clone is one base away. CDR3 protein: CASGLGLAGAGDTQYF. The CDR3 DNA sequence: TGTGCCAGCGGTTTAGGGCTAGCGGGGGCTGGAGATACGCAGTATTTT. The rearrangement uses TRBV12-3 or TRBV12-4 and TRBJ2-3; TRBD2 aligns across 10 bases. The CDR3 runs 16 residues.

This chain joins TRBV14 and TRBJ2-3; 8 bases line up with TRBD2. Trimming removed 0 bases from V and 3 bases from J; junction bases left unmatched: 11. This CDR3 is 18 amino acids long. The germline CDR1 and CDR2 sequences are SGHDN and FVKESK. CDR3 amino acids: CASSQELWSGSRTDTQYF. DNA for the CDR3: TGTGCCAGCAGCCAAGAACTCTGGAGCGGGAGTAGGACAGATACGCAGTATTTT.

To note about this clonotype: A junction end diverges from the germline sequence, so it may reflect a read error. The chain links TRBV29-1 to TRBJ2-3; no clear D gene. Germline CDR1 SQVTM, CDR2 ANQGSEA. The CDR3 totals 10 residues. The CDR3 coding sequence is TGCGGCGTTGAAATAGATACGCAGTATTTT. Its protein product is CGVEIDTQYF.

This clonotype showed up many times. The chain combines TRBV5-1 with TRBJ2-7; D is uncertain. The V and J ends lost 0 bases and 0 bases respectively, with 13 bases between them. CDR3 length: 16 residues. The V gene's germline CDR1 is SGHRS and CDR2 YFSETQ. CDR3 protein: CASSLDRPLSSYEQYF. Here the CDR3 DNA reads TGCGCCAGCAGCTTGGACAGACCTTTGAGCTCCTACGAGCAGTACTTC.

This clonotype has a handful of counts. The rearrangement links TRBV12-3 or TRBV12-4 to TRBJ2-5, with unresolved D. This CDR3 has 13 residues. Trimming removed 5 bases from V and 4 bases from J, with 11 bases in between. CDR3 amino acids: CASSDLARETQYF. In DNA form, the CDR3 reads TGTGCCAGCAGTGACCTTGCTCGAGAGACCCAGTACTTC.

The chain employs TRBV20-1 and TRBJ2-1; 9 bases line up with TRBD2. J was trimmed by 0 bases and V by 0 bases; bases with no gene match: 12. The CDR3 runs to 19 residues. CDR1 DFQATT and CDR2 SNEGSKA come from the germline V gene (reference sequence). The chain's CDR3 is CSARDQGSLAGFSYNEQFF. The CDR3 DNA reads TGCAGTGCTAGAGATCAGGGCTCCCTAGCGGGGTTCTCCTACAATGAGCAGTTCTTC.

This clonotype was recorded at least ten times. The CDR3 is CASSLVRGDDYGYTF. The DNA of the CDR3 is TGCGCCAGCAGCTTGGTACGGGGTGATGACTATGGCTACACCTTC. This chain links TRBV5-1 with TRBJ1-2; D is unclear. Trimming shortened V by 0 bases and J by 3 bases, and 12 bases separated the two germline ends. CDR1 is SGHRS and CDR2 is YFSETQ in the germline V gene. This CDR3 has 15 amino acids.

On this clonotype itself: One base away lies a much larger clone, so this may be a sequencing read error. The J gene is TRBJ2-5, the V gene TRBV7-9; no clear D. The germline V gene has CDR1 SEHNR and CDR2 FQNEAQ (reference sequence). The V gene lost 4 bases and the J gene lost 2 bases, with 11 bases spanning the gap. The CDR3 is made up of 14 amino acids. The CDR3 here is CASSSFPAQETQYF. CDR3 nucleotides: TGTGCCAGCAGCTCTTTCCCAGCGCAAGAGACCCAGTACTTC.

The genes are TRBV12-3 or TRBV12-4 and TRBJ2-3; D tentatively fits TRBD1 or TRBD2 (6 bases each). The CDR3 totals 15 residues. Trimming left V 7 bases short and J 4 bases short, with 18 bases between. CDR3 in DNA: TGTGCCAGCAACTTAGGGGGACTCGTCGCAGATACGCAGTATTTT. It specifies CASNLGGLVADTQYF.

V usage is TRBV29-1 and J usage is TRBJ2-5, with TRBD1 matching 11 bases. Per germline, CDR1 SQVTM and CDR2 ANQGSEA. With V trimmed by 4 bases and J by 4 bases, 2 bases remained unmatched. The CDR3 consists of 13 residues. The CDR3 DNA is TGCAGCGTTGGGACAGGGGGCGCAGAGACCCAGTACTTC. Translation gives CSVGTGGAETQYF.

The J gene is TRBJ2-1, the V gene TRBV7-2; D perhaps matches TRBD2 (5 bases). V lost 2 bases, J lost 0 bases, and 14 bases lay in between. Germline V CDR1 and CDR2: SGHTA, FQGNSA. CDR3 length: 17 residues. In nucleotides, the CDR3 is TGTGCCAGCAGCTTAACTGAAGGAGGACTCTCCTACAATGAGCAGTTCTTC. Translation gives CASSLTEGGLSYNEQFF.

This sequence joins TRBV24-1 and TRBJ2-1; the D is unclear. V was clipped by 1 base and J by 8 bases, with 20 bases between them. The CDR3 loop spans 17 amino acids. CDR1 is KGHDR, CDR2 SFDVKD, per germline. CDR3 DNA: TGTGCCACCAGTGATTTTACTCTAGATGGCGAGAGGTATGAGCAGTTCTTC. It specifies CATSDFTLDGERYEQFF.

This sequence joins TRBV6-6 and TRBJ1-5, with D possibly being TRBD1 (5 bases). Trimming stripped 9 bases from V and 5 bases from J, with 14 bases between. CDR1 is MNHNY, CDR2 SVGAGI, per germline (reference sequence). The CDR3 is 13 amino acids. In DNA, the CDR3 is TGTGCCAGATACGCGTGGGGGGATCAGCCCCAGCATTTT. Translated, it gives CARYAWGDQPQHF.

In this sample, this clonotype turned up a few times. V is TRBV12-3 or TRBV12-4 and J is TRBJ2-3; D ambiguous. Trimming took 0 bases from V and 4 from J, leaving 14 bases between them. The CDR3 loop spans 16 amino acids. CDR3 loop: CASSLALRADADTQYF. In DNA, the CDR3 is TGTGCCAGCAGTTTAGCGCTGCGTGCGGACGCAGATACGCAGTATTTT.

With regard to this clonotype: A much larger clonotype is one base distant, so this may be a read error. CDR3 in DNA: TGTGCCATCAGTGAAGGACAGGGGGCTTTCCAAGAGACCCGGTACTTC. The encoded protein is CAISEGQGAFQETRYF. The chain carries TRBV10-3 and TRBJ2-5, with 11 positions matching TRBD1. Germline V gives CDR1 ENHRY, CDR2 SYGVKD. This CDR3 is built from 16 residues.

The table lists this clonotype with a few counts. The chain recombines TRBV19 with TRBJ1-5; D call uncertain. Between the trimmed V and J ends, which lost 3 bases and 7 bases, there was a span of 7 bases. The CDR3 is 12 amino acids. CDR1 LNHDA and CDR2 SQIVND come from the germline V gene (reference sequence). The DNA of the CDR3 is TGTGCCAGTAGTATGGCGTGGCAGCCCCAGCATTTT. Residues: CASSMAWQPQHF.

The rearrangement joins TRBV12-3 or TRBV12-4 to TRBJ1-1, with D perhaps matching TRBD1 (6 bases). The V end was cut by 4 bases, the J end by 5 bases, with 11 bases between. CDR3 size: 13 residues. In DNA form, the CDR3 reads TGTGCCAGCAGTTGGGGGGGGCAAACTGAAGCTTTCTTT. It yields the protein CASSWGGQTEAFF.

CDR3 protein: CASSYPSGGPHTDTQYF. The CDR3, as DNA: TGTGCCAGCAGTTACCCGAGCGGGGGGCCACACACAGATACGCAGTATTTT. This rearrangement joins TRBV6-6 to TRBJ2-3, with TRBD2 matching 9 bases. The trim removed 2 bases at V and 2 bases at J, leaving 8 bases unmatched. Germline V gives CDR1 MNHNY, CDR2 SVGAGI (reference sequence). The CDR3 consists of 17 residues.

The genes are TRBV20-1 and TRBJ2-1; 12 bases fit TRBD2. The germline V gene encodes CDR1 DFQATT and CDR2 SNEGSKA (reference sequence). The CDR3 loop spans 14 amino acids. The V gene end was trimmed by 6 bases and the J gene end by 7 bases; junction bases not matched to a gene: 7. CDR3: CSAKTSGSMNEQFF. Written as DNA, the CDR3 is TGCAGTGCCAAGACTAGCGGGAGTATGAATGAGCAGTTCTTC.

The CDR3 coding sequence is TGTGCCAGCAGCGTTTCGACTAGTGGATACGAGCAGTACTTC. Translated: CASSVSTSGYEQYF. V and J are TRBV9 and TRBJ2-7; D may be TRBD2 (6 bases). Trimming removed 2 bases at V and 4 bases at J, with 13 bases between. This CDR3 has 14 residues. Germline V gene sequence: CDR1 SGDLS, CDR2 YYNGEE.

The chain carries TRBV20-1 and TRBJ2-7; TRBD1 matches 9 bases. Germline trimming cut 1 base from V and 6 bases from J; bases unmatched to any gene: 13. This CDR3 contains 16 residues. CDR1 is DFQATT and CDR2 is SNEGSKA in the germline V gene (reference sequence). The CDR3 loop reads CSARARTRDRATEQYF. The CDR3 DNA follows: TGCAGTGCTAGAGCCCGAACCCGGGACAGGGCTACCGAGCAGTACTTC.

This clonotype was found many times. V gene TRBV20-1 combines with J gene TRBJ1-5; TRBD1 might be the D (5 bases). Germline V lookup: CDR1 DFQATT, CDR2 SNEGSKA (reference sequence). CDR3 size: 13 residues. Between the trimmed V and J ends, which lost 1 base and 2 bases, there was a span of 6 bases. The CDR3 coding sequence is TGCAGTGCTAGAGTGGGACGCAATCAGCCCCAGCATTTT. Residues: CSARVGRNQPQHF.

This clonotype appeared once. The chain links TRBV7-9 to TRBJ1-1; 9 nucleotides agree with TRBD1. The CDR3 consists of 14 residues. Trimming cost V 6 bases and J 7 bases; bases outside gene matches: 9. CDR1 is SEHNR and CDR2 is FQNEAQ in the germline V gene (reference sequence). The CDR3 sequence is CASRHTGGGVEAFF. The CDR3 nucleotides read TGTGCCAGCAGACATACAGGGGGCGGAGTTGAAGCTTTCTTT.

The gene calls are TRBV30 and TRBJ2-1, with TRBD2 identical over 8 bases. This CDR3 has 14 residues. With 7 bases clipped from V and 3 bases from J, the junction kept 8 bases outside the gene matches. Germline CDR1 GTSNPN, CDR2 SVGIG (reference sequence). The CDR3, as DNA: TGTGCCTTCCAGCGGGGGTTCGGCTACAATGAGCAGTTCTTC. Amino acid sequence: CAFQRGFGYNEQFF. Complete variable domain (other parts from reference TRBV30 and TRBJ2-1): SQTIHQWPATLVQPVGSPLSLECTVEGTSNPNLYWYRQAAGRGLQLLFYSVGIGQISSEVPQNLSASRPQDRQFILSSKKLLLSDSGFYLCAFQRGFGYNEQFFGPGTRLTVL.

The chain combines TRBV6-5 with TRBJ2-4; TRBD2 matches at 8 bases. The J call may be in error: the DNA end matches TRBJ2-7 better. The CDR3 has 15 amino acids. Germline V gene lookup returns CDR1 MNHEY and CDR2 SVGAGI. The chain's CDR3 is CASTRDSGIKVEQYF. The CDR3 nucleotides read TGTGCCAGCACCAGGGATAGCGGGATAAAGGTCGAGCAGTACTTC.

The chain combines TRBV6-1 with TRBJ1-1; D gene unclear. The CDR3 extends over 13 amino acids. Looked up from germline, CDR1 is MNHNS and CDR2 is SASEGT. Trimming shortened V by 2 bases and J by 6 bases, and 10 bases separated the two germline ends. In nucleotides, the CDR3 is TGTGCCAGCAGTGAACGAGGGAGGGCTGAAGCTTTCTTT. This translates into CASSERGRAEAFF.